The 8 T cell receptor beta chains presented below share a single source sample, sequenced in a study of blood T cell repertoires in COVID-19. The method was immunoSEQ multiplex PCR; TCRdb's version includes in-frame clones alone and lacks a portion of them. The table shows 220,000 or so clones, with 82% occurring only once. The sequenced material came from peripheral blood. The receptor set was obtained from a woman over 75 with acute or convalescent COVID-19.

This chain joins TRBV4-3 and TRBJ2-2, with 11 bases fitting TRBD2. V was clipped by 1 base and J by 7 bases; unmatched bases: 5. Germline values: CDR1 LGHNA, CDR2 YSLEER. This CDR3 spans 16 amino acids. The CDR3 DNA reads TGCGCCAGCAGCCAAGGAGTACTAGCGGGGGTCGGGGAGCTGTTTTTT. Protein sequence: CASSQGVLAGVGELFF.

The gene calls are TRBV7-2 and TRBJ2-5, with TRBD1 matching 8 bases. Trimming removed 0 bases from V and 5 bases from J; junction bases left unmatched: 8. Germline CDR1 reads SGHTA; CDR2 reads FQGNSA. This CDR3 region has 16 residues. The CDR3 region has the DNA TGTGCCAGCAGCTTAGCAGGGGCCAGGGGGCGTGAGACCCAGTACTTC. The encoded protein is CASSLAGARGRETQYF.

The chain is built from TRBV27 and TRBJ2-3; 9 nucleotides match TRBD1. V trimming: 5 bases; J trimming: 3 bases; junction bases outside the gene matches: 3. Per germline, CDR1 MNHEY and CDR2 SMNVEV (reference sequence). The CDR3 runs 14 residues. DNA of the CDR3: TGTGCCAGCAGTCCTGGACAGGGGACAGATACGCAGTATTTT. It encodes CASSPGQGTDTQYF.

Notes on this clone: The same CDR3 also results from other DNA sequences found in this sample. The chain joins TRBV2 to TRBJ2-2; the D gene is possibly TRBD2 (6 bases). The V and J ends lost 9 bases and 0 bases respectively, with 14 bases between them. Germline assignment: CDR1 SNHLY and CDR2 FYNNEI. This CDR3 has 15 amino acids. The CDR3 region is CASKSEGTNTGELFF. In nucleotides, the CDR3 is TGTGCCAGTAAGTCGGAGGGAACGAACACCGGGGAGCTGTTTTTT.

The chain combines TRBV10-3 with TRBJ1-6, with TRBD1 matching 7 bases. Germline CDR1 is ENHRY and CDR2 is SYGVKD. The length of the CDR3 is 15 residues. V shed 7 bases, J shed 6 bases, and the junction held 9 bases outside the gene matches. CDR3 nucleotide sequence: TGTGCCATCACCCAGGGGGAGAGGGTTAATTCACCCCTCCACTTT. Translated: CAITQGERVNSPLHF.

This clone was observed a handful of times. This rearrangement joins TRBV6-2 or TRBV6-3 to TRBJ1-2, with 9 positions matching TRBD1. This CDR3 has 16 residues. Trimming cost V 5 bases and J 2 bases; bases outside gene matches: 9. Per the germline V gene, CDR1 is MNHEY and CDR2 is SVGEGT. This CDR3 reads CASSRVGGQGNYGYTF. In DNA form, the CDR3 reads TGTGCCAGCAGTCGGGTCGGTGGACAGGGGAACTATGGCTACACCTTC.

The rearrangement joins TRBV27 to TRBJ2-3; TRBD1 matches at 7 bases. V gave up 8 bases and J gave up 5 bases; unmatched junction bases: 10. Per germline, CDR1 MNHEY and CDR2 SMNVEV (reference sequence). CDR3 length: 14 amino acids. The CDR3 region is CASRTLGQIDTQYF. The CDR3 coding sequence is TGTGCCAGCCGGACTCTGGGACAGATAGATACGCAGTATTTT.

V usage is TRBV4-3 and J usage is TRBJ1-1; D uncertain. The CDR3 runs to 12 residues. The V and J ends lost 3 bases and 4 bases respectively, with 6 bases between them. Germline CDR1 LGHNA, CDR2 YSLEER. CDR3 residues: CASSHPGTEAFF. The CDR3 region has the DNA TGCGCCAGCAGCCACCCGGGCACTGAAGCTTTCTTT.